A selection of T cell receptor beta chains follows, all from one sample in a study of PD-L1 blockade in urothelial cancer. The data were produced by immunoSEQ multiplex PCR, yet TCRdb's version contains in-frame clones alone and is incomplete. This table has more than 90,000 clones, approximately 87% appearing once. The sequencing used PBMCs, collected around atezolizumab (anti-PD-L1) treatment. These receptors were obtained from a man aged 70 or older with urothelial cancer. The CDR3 runs from the conserved cysteine through the conserved F or W. The D gene is left open where the match is weak. Not all rows give a size; the values are once, few, many and, for expanded clones, a class.

size,V,length,J,D,DNA,CDR3
NA,TRBV2,12,TRBJ2-1,NA,TGTGCCAGCAGGAACCAGGGCGATGAGCAGTTCTTC,CASRNQGDEQFF
NA,TRBV10-3,14,TRBJ2-3,NA,TGTGCCATCAGTGACCCTGGAGGGACAGATACGCAGTATTTT,CAISDPGGTDTQYF
NA,TRBV7-7,16,TRBJ1-6,TRBD1,TGTGCCAGCAGCCCCTGGACAGGGGGCAATAATTCACCCCTCCACTTT,CASSPWTGGNNSPLHF
medium-sized,TRBV9,12,TRBJ2-5,NA,TGTGCCAGCAGCCCTAGTGGAGAGACCCAGTACTTC,CASSPSGETQYF
NA,TRBV29-1,12,TRBJ2-5,TRBD1,TGCAGCGTTGAAGGCAGGGGGGAGACCCAGTACTTC,CSVEGRGETQYF
NA,TRBV18,17,TRBJ2-1,TRBD2,TGTGCCAGCTCATCTCCGGGACTAGCGGGAACCTACAATGAGCAGTTCTTC,CASSSPGLAGTYNEQFF
NA,TRBV9,14,TRBJ2-5,NA,TGTGCCAGCAGCTCCCGGACAGCCCAAGAGACCCAGTACTTC,CASSSRTAQETQYF
few,TRBV2,14,TRBJ2-5,NA,TGTGCCAGCAGTAATCTTGTCCAGGGAGAGACCCAGTACTTC,CASSNLVQGETQYF
NA,TRBV7-3,14,TRBJ2-2,NA,TGTGCCAGCAGCTTAAATCCGGGTCCCGGGGAGCTGTTTTTT,CASSLNPGPGELFF
NA,TRBV30,11,TRBJ2-5,NA,TGTGCCTGGGGAAGGGGGACGCCCCAGTACTTC,CAWGRGTPQYF
NA,TRBV11-3,13,TRBJ2-5,NA,TGTGCCAGCAGCTTAGGGGGGGAAGAGACCCAGTACTTC,CASSLGGEETQYF
once,TRBV18,17,TRBJ1-4,NA,TGTGCCAGCTCACTCAACCCCCCAGGGGCAACTAATGAAAAACTGTTTTTT,CASSLNPPGATNEKLFF
NA,TRBV27,14,TRBJ2-1,NA,TGTGCCAGCAAAATACCGGGAGACTACAATGAGCAGTTCTTC,CASKIPGDYNEQFF
NA,TRBV6-6,12,TRBJ1-4,NA,TGTGCCAGCAGTCGTGTTAATGAAAAACTGTTTTTT,CASSRVNEKLFF
NA,TRBV5-8,15,TRBJ2-3,TRBD2,TGTGCCAGCAGCTCTAGCGGGGGTAGCACAGATACGCAGTATTTT,CASSSSGGSTDTQYF
NA,TRBV15,15,TRBJ1-6,TRBD1,TGTGCCACCAGCAGAGTACAGGGGGTTAATTCACCCCTCCACTTT,CATSRVQGVNSPLHF
NA,TRBV15,15,TRBJ2-3,TRBD1,TGTGCCACCAGCAGAGGCGGGACAGGGTCGGATACGCAGTATTTT,CATSRGGTGSDTQYF
NA,TRBV5-3,17,TRBJ2-1,NA,TGTGCCAGAAGCGCCCAAGGGGCGGAGGGCTCCTACAATGAGCAGTTCTTC,CARSAQGAEGSYNEQFF
NA,TRBV18,15,TRBJ2-7,NA,TGTGCCAGCTCCCCAAGTAGCGTGGAGGGCTACGAGCAGTACTTC,CASSPSSVEGYEQYF
NA,TRBV5-1,15,TRBJ2-1,TRBD2,TGCGCCAGCAGCTCGACCGGGACTAGAACTAATGAGCAGTTCTTC,CASSSTGTRTNEQFF
NA,TRBV5-1,15,TRBJ2-7,NA,TGCGCCAGCAGCCCCGGAGACGACAGTGGCTACGAGCAGTACTTC,CASSPGDDSGYEQYF
NA,TRBV7-9,16,TRBJ1-5,NA,TGTGCCAGCAGCTTAGCATCCGGGGGGATGAATCAGCCCCAGCATTTT,CASSLASGGMNQPQHF
NA,TRBV6-5,15,TRBJ1-1,NA,TGTGCCAGCAGCCCTGGGGCAGGGTTGAACACTGAAGCTTTCTTT,CASSPGAGLNTEAFF
NA,TRBV7-9,13,TRBJ1-5,NA,TGTGCCAGCAGCTCGACAGAAAATCAGCCCCAGCATTTT,CASSSTENQPQHF
NA,TRBV2,15,TRBJ1-3,NA,TGTGCCAGCAGGGGGGGGGCAGGGCAAGGAAACACCATATATTTT,CASRGGAGQGNTIYF
NA,TRBV6-4,13,TRBJ2-1,NA,TGTGCCAGCAGTGACTCGCCGGGGAGGGAGCAGTTCTTC,CASSDSPGREQFF
NA,TRBV10-2,14,TRBJ2-7,TRBD1,TGCGCCAGCAGTGAACCGGGACAGGGAGGCGAGCAGTACTTC,CASSEPGQGGEQYF
NA,TRBV6-5,14,TRBJ1-3,NA,TGTGCCAGCAGTTACGGGGCGGATGGAAACACCATATATTTT,CASSYGADGNTIYF
NA,TRBV28,15,TRBJ1-4,NA,TGTGCCAGCAGTTTCTCCGGGACTCCCGAGGCGAAACTGTTTTTT,CASSFSGTPEAKLFF
NA,TRBV4-1,15,TRBJ2-1,TRBD1,TGCGCCAGCAGCCAAGGGACAGGGGGCGTAAATGAGCAGTTCTTC,CASSQGTGGVNEQFF
NA,TRBV7-6,13,TRBJ2-5,NA,TGTGCCAGCAGCGCCAAGGGGGGGGAGACCCAGTACTTC,CASSAKGGETQYF
NA,TRBV12-5,11,TRBJ2-7,NA,TGTGCTAGTGCCAAAGTGAGCGAGCAGTACTTC,CASAKVSEQYF
few,TRBV18,14,TRBJ2-7,TRBD2,TGTGCCAGCTCACCTCAGCGGGAGGCTTACGAGCAGTACTTC,CASSPQREAYEQYF
NA,TRBV20-1,11,TRBJ2-3,TRBD1,TGCAGTGCTGGGACAGCCGGTACGCAGTATTTT,CSAGTAGTQYF
few,TRBV5-4,15,TRBJ1-1,NA,TGTGCCAGCAGCGAAGGCGTCGTCCGGGACACTGAAGCTTTCTTT,CASSEGVVRDTEAFF
NA,TRBV14,12,TRBJ2-5,TRBD1,TGTGCCAGCAGCAACAGGGGAGAGACCCAGTACTTC,CASSNRGETQYF
NA,TRBV19,15,TRBJ1-1,TRBD1,TGTGCCAGCGTCAGGCTTGACAGGGGAAGGACTGAAGCTTTCTTT,CASVRLDRGRTEAFF
NA,TRBV11-1,15,TRBJ1-3,NA,TGTGCCAGCAGCTTAACCCCCAGGGGAGAAAACACCATATATTTT,CASSLTPRGENTIYF
NA,TRBV19,20,TRBJ1-1,TRBD1,TGTGCCAGTAGTATTTCCCTCCAGACAGGGGTTAATTCTAGAGGAACTGAAGCTTTCTTT,CASSISLQTGVNSRGTEAFF
NA,TRBV29-1,13,TRBJ1-3,NA,TGCAGCGTTCGAGAGGGAGGTGTTGGCACCATATATTTT,CSVREGGVGTIYF
NA,TRBV5-1,14,TRBJ2-2,TRBD1,TGCGCCAGCAGCTCGGGACAGGTGGGGGGGGAGCTGTTTTTT,CASSSGQVGGELFF
NA,TRBV6-1,14,TRBJ1-2,TRBD1,TGTGCCAGCAGCGCGGGGACAGGGGGCTATGGCTACACCTTC,CASSAGTGGYGYTF
NA,TRBV19,17,TRBJ1-1,TRBD1,TGTGCCAGTACTCTGACAGGGGCGAACGGGGAGAACACTGAAGCTTTCTTT,CASTLTGANGENTEAFF
NA,TRBV5-6,15,TRBJ2-7,NA,TGTGCCAGCAGCGCTGGAGTTGACCTTTCCTACGAGCAGTACTTC,CASSAGVDLSYEQYF
NA,TRBV30,13,TRBJ2-3,NA,TGTGCCTGGAGGTACAGGGAAACAGATACGCAGTATTTT,CAWRYRETDTQYF
NA,TRBV25-1,17,TRBJ2-1,TRBD1,TGTGCCAGCAGTGAGAGGGGGACAGGGTGGGAGTACAATGAGCAGTTCTTC,CASSERGTGWEYNEQFF
NA,TRBV5-1,18,TRBJ2-3,TRBD2,TGCGCCAGCAGCTTGGAAAGCGGGACCTCCCTTAGCACAGATACGCAGTATTTT,CASSLESGTSLSTDTQYF
NA,TRBV4-2,16,TRBJ2-3,NA,TGTGCCAGCAGCCCCCATCGGGAAGGCGGAGCAGATACGCAGTATTTT,CASSPHREGGADTQYF
NA,TRBV7-9,14,TRBJ1-2,TRBD1,TGTGCCAGCAGCCCCGGGACAGCCTTCTATGGCTACACCTTC,CASSPGTAFYGYTF
NA,TRBV7-2,13,TRBJ1-2,TRBD1,TGTGCCAGCAGCCCGGACAGGAACTATGGCTACACCTTC,CASSPDRNYGYTF
NA,TRBV30,15,TRBJ1-5,NA,TGTGCCTGGACCCCCTGGGAGGCAAGAAATCAGCCCCAGCATTTT,CAWTPWEARNQPQHF
once,TRBV9,13,TRBJ2-7,TRBD2,TGTGCCACCATGGGACTAGCGGGCTACGAGCAGTACTTC,CATMGLAGYEQYF
NA,TRBV19,14,TRBJ2-7,NA,TGTGCCACCGCGCCCAGGGCATCCTCCTACGAGCAGTACTTC,CATAPRASSYEQYF
few,TRBV7-2,16,TRBJ2-5,TRBD2,TGTGCCAGCAGCTTAGAAGGAAGCGGGGGGGGAGAGACCCAGTACTTC,CASSLEGSGGGETQYF
NA,TRBV18,12,TRBJ2-7,NA,TGTGCCAGCCACCGGCAGGATGGGGAGCAGTACTTC,CASHRQDGEQYF
NA,TRBV30,14,TRBJ2-7,TRBD1,TGTGCCTGGAGTGCGGGACAGGGGAAAGACGAGCAGTACTTC,CAWSAGQGKDEQYF
NA,TRBV19,18,TRBJ2-4,TRBD2,TGTGCCAGTAGTATGCCCCAGCGGGGCTGGTCGGCCAAAAACATTCAGTACTTC,CASSMPQRGWSAKNIQYF
NA,TRBV7-2,15,TRBJ2-2,NA,TGTGCCAGCAGCTTAGCTAGCGGATACACCGGGGAGCTGTTTTTT,CASSLASGYTGELFF
NA,TRBV19,13,TRBJ1-2,NA,TGTGCCAGTAGAGGTTTCAGGGGCTATGGCTACACCTTC,CASRGFRGYGYTF